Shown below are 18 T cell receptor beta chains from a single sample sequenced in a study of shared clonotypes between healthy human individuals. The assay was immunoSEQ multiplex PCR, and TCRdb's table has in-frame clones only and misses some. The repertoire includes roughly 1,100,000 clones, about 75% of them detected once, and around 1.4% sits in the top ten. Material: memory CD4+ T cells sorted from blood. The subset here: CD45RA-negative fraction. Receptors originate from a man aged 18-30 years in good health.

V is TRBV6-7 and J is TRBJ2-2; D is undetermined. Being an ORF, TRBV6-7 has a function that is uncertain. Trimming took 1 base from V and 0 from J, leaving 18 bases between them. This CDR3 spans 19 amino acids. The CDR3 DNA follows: TGTGCCAGCAGTTACTTCCCGGCCAGGCCTTACCCGAACACCGGGGAGCTGTTTTTT. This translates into CASSYFPARPYPNTGELFF.

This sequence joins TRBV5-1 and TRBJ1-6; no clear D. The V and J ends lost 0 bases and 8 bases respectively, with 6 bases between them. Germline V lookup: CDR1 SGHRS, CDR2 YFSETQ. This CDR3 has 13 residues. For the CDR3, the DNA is TGCGCCAGCAGCTTGGACAGAGATTCACCCCTCCACTTT. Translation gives CASSLDRDSPLHF.

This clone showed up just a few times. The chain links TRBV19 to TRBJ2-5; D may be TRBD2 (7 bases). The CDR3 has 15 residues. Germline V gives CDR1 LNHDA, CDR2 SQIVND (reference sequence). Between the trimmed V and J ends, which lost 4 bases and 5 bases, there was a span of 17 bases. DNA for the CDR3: TGTGCCAGTAGTACCCGGAGGGGGGGCGAGGAGACCCAGTACTTC. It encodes CASSTRRGGEETQYF. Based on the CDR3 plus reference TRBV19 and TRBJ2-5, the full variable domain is DGGITQSPKYLFRKEGQNVTLSCEQNLNHDAMYWYRQDPGQGLRLIYYSQIVNDFQKGDIAEGYSVSREKKESFPLTVTSAQKNPTAFYLCASSTRRGGEETQYFGPGTRLLVL.

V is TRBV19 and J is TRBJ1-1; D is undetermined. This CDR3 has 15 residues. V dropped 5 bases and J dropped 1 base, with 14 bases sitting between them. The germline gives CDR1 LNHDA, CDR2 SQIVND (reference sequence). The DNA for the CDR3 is TGTGCCAGTAGTGAACAGTCCCTAGGGAACACTGAAGCTTTCTTT. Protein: CASSEQSLGNTEAFF.

The CDR3 DNA is TGTGCCAGCAGCCCCCCGGGACAGCCCCAGCATTTT. Translation: CASSPPGQPQHF. V usage is TRBV27 and J usage is TRBJ1-5; D gene unclear. The CDR3 runs 12 residues. Germline loops: CDR1 MNHEY, CDR2 SMNVEV (reference sequence). V shed 6 bases and J shed 7 bases, with 10 bases lying between them.

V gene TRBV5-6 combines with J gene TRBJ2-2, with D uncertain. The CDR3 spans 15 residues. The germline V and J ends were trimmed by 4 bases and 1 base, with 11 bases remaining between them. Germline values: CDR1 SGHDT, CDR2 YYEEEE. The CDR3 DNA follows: TGTGCCAGCAGCGCGGACGTCAAGAACACCGGGGAGCTGTTTTTT. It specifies CASSADVKNTGELFF.

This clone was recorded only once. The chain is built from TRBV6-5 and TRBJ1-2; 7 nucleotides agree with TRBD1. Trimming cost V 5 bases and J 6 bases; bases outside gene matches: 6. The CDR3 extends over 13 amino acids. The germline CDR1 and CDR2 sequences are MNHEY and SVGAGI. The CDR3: CASSQGGRDGYTF. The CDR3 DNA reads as TGTGCCAGCAGTCAGGGGGGACGGGATGGCTACACCTTC.

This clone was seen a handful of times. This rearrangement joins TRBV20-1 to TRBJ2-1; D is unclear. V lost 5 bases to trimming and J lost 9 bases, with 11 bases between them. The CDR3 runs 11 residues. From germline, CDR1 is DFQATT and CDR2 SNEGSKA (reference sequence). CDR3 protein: CSAGTGGEQFF. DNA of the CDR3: TGCAGTGCTGGAACCGGCGGTGAGCAGTTCTTC.

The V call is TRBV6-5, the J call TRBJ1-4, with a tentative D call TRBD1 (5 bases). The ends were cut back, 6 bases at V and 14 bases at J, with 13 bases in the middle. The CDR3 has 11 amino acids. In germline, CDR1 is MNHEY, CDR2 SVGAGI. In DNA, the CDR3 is TGTGCCAGCAGGGGGGAGGGGTATCTGTTTTTT. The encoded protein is CASRGEGYLFF.

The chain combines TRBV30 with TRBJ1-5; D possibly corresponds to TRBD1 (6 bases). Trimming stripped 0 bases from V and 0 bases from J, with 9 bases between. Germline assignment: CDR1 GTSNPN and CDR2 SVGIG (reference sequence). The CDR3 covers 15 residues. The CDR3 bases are TGTGCCTGGAGTGTACGACAGGCTAGCAATCAGCCCCAGCATTTT. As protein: CAWSVRQASNQPQHF.

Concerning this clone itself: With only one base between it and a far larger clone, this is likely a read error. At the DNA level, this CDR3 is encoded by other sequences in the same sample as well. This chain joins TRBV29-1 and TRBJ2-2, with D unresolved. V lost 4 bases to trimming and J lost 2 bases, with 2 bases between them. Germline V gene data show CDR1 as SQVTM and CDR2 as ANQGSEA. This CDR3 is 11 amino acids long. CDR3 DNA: TGCAGCGTTGGTAACACCGGGGAGCTGTTTTTT. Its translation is CSVGNTGELFF.

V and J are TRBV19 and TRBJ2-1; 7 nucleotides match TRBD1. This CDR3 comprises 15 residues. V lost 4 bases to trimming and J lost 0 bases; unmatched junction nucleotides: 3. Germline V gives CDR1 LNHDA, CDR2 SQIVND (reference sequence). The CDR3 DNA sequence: TGTGCCAGTAGTACGCAGGGGGACTCCTACAATGAGCAGTTCTTC. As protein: CASSTQGDSYNEQFF.

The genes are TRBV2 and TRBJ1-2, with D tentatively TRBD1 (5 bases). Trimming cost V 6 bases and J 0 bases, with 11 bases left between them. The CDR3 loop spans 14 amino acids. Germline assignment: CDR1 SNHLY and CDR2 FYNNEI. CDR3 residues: CASRLTATNYGYTF. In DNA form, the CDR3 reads TGTGCCAGCAGATTGACAGCGACTAACTATGGCTACACCTTC.

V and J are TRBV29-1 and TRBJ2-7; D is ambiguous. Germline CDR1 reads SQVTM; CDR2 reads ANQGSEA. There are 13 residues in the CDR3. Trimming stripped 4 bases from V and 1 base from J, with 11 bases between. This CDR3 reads CSVVSQISYEQYF. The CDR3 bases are TGCAGCGTTGTAAGCCAGATTTCCTACGAGCAGTACTTC.

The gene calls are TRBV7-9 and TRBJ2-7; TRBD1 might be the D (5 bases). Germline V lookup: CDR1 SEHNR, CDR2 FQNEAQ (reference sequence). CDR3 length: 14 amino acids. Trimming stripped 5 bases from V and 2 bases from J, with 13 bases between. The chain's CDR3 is CASSQARGPYEQYF. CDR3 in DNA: TGTGCCAGCAGCCAAGCTAGGGGTCCCTACGAGCAGTACTTC. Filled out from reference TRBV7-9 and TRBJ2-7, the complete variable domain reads DTGVSQNPRHKITKRGQNVTFRCDPISEHNRLYWYRQTLGQGPEFLTYFQNEAQLEKSRLLSDRFSAERPKGSFSTLEIQRTEQGDSAMYLCASSQARGPYEQYFGPGTRLTVT.

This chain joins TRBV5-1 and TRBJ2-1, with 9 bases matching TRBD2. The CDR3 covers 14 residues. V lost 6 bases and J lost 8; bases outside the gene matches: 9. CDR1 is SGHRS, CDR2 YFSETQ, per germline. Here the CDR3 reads CASNSAGGPHEQFF. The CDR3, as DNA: TGCGCCAGCAATAGTGCGGGAGGGCCGCATGAGCAGTTCTTC.

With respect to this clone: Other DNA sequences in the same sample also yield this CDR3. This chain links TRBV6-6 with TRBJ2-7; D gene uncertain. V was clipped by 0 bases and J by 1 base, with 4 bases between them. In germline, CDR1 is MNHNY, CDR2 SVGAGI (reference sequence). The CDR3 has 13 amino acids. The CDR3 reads CASSYSSSYEQYF. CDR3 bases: TGTGCCAGCAGTTACTCCTCATCCTACGAGCAGTACTTC.

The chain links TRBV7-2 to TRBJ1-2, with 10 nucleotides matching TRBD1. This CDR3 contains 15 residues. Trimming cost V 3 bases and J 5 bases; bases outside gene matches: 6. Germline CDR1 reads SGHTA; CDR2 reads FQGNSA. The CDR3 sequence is CASSFTGTGVYGYTF. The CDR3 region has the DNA TGTGCCAGCAGCTTCACCGGGACAGGGGTTTATGGCTACACCTTC.